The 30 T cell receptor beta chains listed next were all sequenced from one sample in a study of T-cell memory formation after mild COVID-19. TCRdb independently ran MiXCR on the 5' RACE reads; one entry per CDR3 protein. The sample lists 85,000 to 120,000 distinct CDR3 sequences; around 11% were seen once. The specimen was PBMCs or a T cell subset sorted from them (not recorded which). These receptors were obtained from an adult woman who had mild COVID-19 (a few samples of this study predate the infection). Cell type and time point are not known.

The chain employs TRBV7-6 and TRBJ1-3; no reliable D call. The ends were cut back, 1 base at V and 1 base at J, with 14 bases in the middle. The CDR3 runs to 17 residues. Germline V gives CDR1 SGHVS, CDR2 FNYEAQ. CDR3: CASSLGPGVASGNTIYF. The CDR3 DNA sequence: TGTGCCAGCAGCTTAGGCCCGGGCGTCGCGTCTGGAAACACCATATATTTT.

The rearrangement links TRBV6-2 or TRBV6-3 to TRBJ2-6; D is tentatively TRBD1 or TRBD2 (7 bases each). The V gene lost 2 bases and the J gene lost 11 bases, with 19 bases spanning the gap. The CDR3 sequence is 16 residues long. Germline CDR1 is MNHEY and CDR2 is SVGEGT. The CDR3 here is CASSYKDRVRGDVLTF. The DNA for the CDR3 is TGTGCCAGCAGTTACAAAGACAGGGTCCGGGGGGACGTCCTGACTTTC.

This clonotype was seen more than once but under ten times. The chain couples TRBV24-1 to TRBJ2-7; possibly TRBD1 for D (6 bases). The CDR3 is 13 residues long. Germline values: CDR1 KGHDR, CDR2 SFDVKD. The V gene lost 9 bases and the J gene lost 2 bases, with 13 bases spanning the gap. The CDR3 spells CATAEQGTYEQYF. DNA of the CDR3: TGTGCCACCGCCGAACAGGGAACCTACGAGCAGTACTTC.

The CDR3, as DNA: TGTGCCAGCAGCCCAACTACCAGCGGGCGTAGAGATACGCAGTATTTT. It codes for CASSPTTSGRRDTQYF. The V gene is TRBV7-9, the J gene TRBJ2-3; the D gene is possibly TRBD2 (6 bases). V was clipped by 5 bases and J by 5 bases, with 20 bases between them. From germline, CDR1 is SEHNR and CDR2 FQNEAQ (reference sequence). CDR3 length equals 16 residues.

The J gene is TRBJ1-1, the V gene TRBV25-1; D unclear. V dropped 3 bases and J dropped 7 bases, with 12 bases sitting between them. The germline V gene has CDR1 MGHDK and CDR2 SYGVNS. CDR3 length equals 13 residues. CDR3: CASSDYPAGEAFF. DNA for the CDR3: TGTGCCAGCAGTGATTATCCCGCAGGTGAAGCTTTCTTT.

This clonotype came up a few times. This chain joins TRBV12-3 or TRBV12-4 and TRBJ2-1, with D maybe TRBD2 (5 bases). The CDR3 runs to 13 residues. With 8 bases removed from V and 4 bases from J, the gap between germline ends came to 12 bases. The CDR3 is CASYSEPYNEQFF. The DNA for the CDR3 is TGTGCCAGCTATAGCGAGCCATACAATGAGCAGTTCTTC.

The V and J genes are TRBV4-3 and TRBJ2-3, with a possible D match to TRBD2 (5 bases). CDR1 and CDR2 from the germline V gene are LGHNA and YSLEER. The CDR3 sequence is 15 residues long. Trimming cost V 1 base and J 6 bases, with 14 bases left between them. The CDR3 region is CASSQALGTSDTQYF. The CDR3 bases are TGCGCCAGCAGCCAAGCACTAGGAACGAGCGATACGCAGTATTTT.

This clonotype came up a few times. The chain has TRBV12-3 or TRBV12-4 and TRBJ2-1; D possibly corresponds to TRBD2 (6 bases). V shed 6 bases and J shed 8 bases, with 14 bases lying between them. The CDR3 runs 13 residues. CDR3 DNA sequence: TGTGCCAGCAGACACCCTAGCGACGATGAGCAGTTCTTC. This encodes CASRHPSDDEQFF.

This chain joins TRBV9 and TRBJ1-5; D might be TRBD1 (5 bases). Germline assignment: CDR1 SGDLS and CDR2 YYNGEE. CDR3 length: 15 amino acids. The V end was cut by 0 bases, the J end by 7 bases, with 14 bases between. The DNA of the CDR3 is TGTGCCAGCAGCGTAGGGTCAGGGTTAGACCAGCCCCAGCATTTT. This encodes CASSVGSGLDQPQHF.

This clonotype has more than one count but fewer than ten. The CDR3 loop is CASDRHNTGELFF. The CDR3 coding sequence is TGTGCCAGCGATCGCCATAACACCGGGGAGCTGTTTTTT. This chain uses TRBV6-1 with TRBJ2-2; D gene unclear. Per the germline V gene, CDR1 is MNHNS and CDR2 is SASEGT. Trimming left V 8 bases short and J 2 bases short, with 9 bases between. This CDR3 spans 13 amino acids.

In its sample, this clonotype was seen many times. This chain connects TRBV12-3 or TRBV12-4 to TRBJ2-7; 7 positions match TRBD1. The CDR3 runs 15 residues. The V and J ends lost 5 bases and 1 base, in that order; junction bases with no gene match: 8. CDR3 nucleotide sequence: TGTGCCAGCAGTCCCACAGGGGCTCAATCCTACGAGCAGTACTTC. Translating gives CASSPTGAQSYEQYF.

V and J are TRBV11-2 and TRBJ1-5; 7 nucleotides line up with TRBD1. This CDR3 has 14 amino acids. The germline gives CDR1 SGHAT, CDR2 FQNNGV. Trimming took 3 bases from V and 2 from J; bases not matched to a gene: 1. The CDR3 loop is CASSFGTGNQPQHF. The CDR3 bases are TGTGCCAGCAGCTTCGGGACAGGCAATCAGCCCCAGCATTTT.

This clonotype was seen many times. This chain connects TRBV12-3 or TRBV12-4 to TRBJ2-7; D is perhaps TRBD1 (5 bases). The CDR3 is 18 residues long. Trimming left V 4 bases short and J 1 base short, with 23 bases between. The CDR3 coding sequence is TGTGCCAGCAGTTCGCGTAGAGACAGCAGTAAGCCTTCCTACGAGCAGTACTTC. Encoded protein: CASSSRRDSSKPSYEQYF.

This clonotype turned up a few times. CDR3 sequence: CASSPGTDATNEKLFF. CDR3 DNA sequence: TGTGCCAGCAGCCCTGGGACAGATGCAACTAATGAAAAACTGTTTTTT. The V gene is TRBV12-3 or TRBV12-4, the J gene TRBJ1-4; 7 bases fit TRBD1. V gave up 6 bases and J gave up 0 bases; unmatched junction bases: 7. The CDR3 has 16 residues.

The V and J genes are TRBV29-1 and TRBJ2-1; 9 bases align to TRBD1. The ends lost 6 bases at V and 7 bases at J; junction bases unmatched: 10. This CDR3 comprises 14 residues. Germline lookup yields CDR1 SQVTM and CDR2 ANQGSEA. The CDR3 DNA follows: TGCAGCGTAACCGGGACAGGGCTTTTGAATGAGCAGTTCTTC. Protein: CSVTGTGLLNEQFF.

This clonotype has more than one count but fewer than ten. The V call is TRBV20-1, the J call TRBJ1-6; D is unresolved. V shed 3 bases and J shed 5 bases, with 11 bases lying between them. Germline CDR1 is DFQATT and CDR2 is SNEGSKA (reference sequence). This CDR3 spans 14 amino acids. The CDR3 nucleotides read TGCAGTGCTAGGAGGGTGCCTGATAATTCACCCCTCCACTTT. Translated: CSARRVPDNSPLHF.

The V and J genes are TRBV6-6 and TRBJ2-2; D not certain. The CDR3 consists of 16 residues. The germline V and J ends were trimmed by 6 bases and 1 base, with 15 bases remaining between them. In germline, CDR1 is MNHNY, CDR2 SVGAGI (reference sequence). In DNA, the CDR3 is TGTGCCAGCAGCCCGGTACTACTCATGAACACCGGGGAGCTGTTTTTT. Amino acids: CASSPVLLMNTGELFF.

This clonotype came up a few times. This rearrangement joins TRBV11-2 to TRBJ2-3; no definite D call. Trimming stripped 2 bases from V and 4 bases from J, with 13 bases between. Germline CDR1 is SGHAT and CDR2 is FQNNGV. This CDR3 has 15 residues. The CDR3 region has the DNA TGTGCCAGCAGCTTAAGACTGCCACTTCCAGATACGCAGTATTTT. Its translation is CASSLRLPLPDTQYF.

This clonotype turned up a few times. CDR3 nucleotides: TGCGCCAGCAGCCAAGAATACAGATCCACCGGGGAGCTGTTTTTT. Translation gives CASSQEYRSTGELFF. The chain uses TRBV4-1 and TRBJ2-2; D unresolved. Germline V gene data show CDR1 as MGHRA and CDR2 as YSYEKL. V shed 0 bases and J shed 4 bases, with 9 bases lying between them. The CDR3 is made up of 15 amino acids.

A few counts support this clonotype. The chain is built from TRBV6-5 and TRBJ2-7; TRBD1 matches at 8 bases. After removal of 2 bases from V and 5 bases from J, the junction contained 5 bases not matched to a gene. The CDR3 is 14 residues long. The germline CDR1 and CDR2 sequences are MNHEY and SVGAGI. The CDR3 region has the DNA TGTGCCAGCAGTTACGCTCAGGGGGCCAACGAGCAGTACTTC. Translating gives CASSYAQGANEQYF.

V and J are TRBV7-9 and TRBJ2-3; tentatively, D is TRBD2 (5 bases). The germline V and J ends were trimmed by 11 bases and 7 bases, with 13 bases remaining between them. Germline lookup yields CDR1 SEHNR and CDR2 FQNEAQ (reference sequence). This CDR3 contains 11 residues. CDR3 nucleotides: TGTGCCTCCATTAGGAGGAATACGCAGTATTTT. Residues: CASIRRNTQYF.

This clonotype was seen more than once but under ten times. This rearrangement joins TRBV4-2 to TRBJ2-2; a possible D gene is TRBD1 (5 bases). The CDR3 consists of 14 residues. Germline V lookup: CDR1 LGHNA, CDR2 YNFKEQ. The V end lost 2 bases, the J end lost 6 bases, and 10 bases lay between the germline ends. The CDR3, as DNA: TGTGCCAGCAGCCAAAGAAGGGGCGCCGGGGAGCTGTTTTTT. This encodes CASSQRRGAGELFF.

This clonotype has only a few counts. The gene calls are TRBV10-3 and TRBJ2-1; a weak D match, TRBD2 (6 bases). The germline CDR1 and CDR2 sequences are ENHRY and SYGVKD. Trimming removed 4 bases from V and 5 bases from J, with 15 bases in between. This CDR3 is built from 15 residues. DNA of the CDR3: TGTGCCATCAGTGGGGGAGGTAGCGGAGACAATGAGCAGTTCTTC. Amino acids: CAISGGGSGDNEQFF.

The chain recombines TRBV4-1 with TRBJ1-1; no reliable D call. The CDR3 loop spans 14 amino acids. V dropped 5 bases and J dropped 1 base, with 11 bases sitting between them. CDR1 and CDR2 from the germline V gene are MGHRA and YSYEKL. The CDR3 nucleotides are TGCGCCAGCAGCTTTAGGGCCGAGAACACTGAAGCTTTCTTT. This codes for CASSFRAENTEAFF.

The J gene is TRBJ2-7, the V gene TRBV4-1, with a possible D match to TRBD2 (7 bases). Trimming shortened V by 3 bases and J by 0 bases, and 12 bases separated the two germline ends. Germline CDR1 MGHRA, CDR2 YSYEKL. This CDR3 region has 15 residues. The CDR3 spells CASSHPGEGSYEQYF. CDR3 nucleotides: TGCGCCAGCAGCCACCCAGGGGAGGGCTCCTACGAGCAGTACTTC.

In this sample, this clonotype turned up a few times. The CDR3 sequence is CASTLGSGGNNEQFF. CDR3 sequence (DNA): TGTGCCAGCACCCTAGGAAGCGGGGGTAACAATGAGCAGTTCTTC. This chain uses TRBV6-5 with TRBJ2-1, with 8 nucleotides matching TRBD2. This CDR3 region has 15 residues. Germline V lookup: CDR1 MNHEY, CDR2 SVGAGI. V trimming: 7 bases; J trimming: 5 bases; junction bases outside the gene matches: 10.

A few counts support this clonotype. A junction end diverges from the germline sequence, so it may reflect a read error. CDR3 nucleotide sequence: TGTGCCAGTAGTAATGTCGCGTGGGGGAACCCTGAAGCTTTCTTT. Its translation: CASSNVAWGNPEAFF. The J gene is TRBJ1-1, the V gene TRBV19; TRBD1 is a possible D gene (5 bases). The CDR3 is 15 amino acids. The germline CDR1 and CDR2 sequences are LNHDA and SQIVND (reference sequence).

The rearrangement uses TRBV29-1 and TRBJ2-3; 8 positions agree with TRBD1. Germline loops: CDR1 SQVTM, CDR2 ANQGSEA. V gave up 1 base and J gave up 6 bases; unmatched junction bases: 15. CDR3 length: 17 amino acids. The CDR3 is CSVEGDPGQGQWDTQYF. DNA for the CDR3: TGCAGCGTTGAAGGGGACCCTGGACAGGGTCAGTGGGATACGCAGTATTTT.

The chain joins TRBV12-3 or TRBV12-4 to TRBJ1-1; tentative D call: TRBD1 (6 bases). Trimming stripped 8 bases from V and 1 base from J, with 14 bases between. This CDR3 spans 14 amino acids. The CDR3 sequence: CASEQGPRNTEAFF. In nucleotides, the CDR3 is TGTGCCAGCGAACAGGGCCCCCGGAACACTGAAGCTTTCTTT.

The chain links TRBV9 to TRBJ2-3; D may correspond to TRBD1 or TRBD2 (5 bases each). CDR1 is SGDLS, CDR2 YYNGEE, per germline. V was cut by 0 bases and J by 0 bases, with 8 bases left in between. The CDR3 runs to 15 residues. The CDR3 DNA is TGTGCCAGCAGCGTAGACGGGGACAGCACAGATACGCAGTATTTT. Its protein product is CASSVDGDSTDTQYF.